This TCR beta chain emerged from a study of cytomegalovirus exposure and HLA in healthy donors. The data were produced by immunoSEQ multiplex PCR, yet TCRdb's version contains in-frame clones alone and is incomplete. The data contain about 310,000 clones, approximately 86% of them singletons. This TCR derives from a man younger than 40 in good health and CMV-seronegative. The sequenced material came from PBMCs.

The CDR3 bases are TGTGCCAGCACCAATGGGTTCAGGCAGGGGGTTCACGAGCAGTACTTC. Amino acids: CASTNGFRQGVHEQYF. J is TRBJ2-7 and V is TRBV28; TRBD1 matches at 7 bases. The J segment lost 5 bases and the V segment lost 7 bases, leaving 17 bases of the junction unmatched. This CDR3 comprises 16 residues. Per the germline V gene, CDR1 is MDHEN and CDR2 is SYDVKM.